This T cell receptor beta chain is drawn from a study of identical twins (dated by TCRdb to the mid-2010s). Concerning the study at large: TCR alpha and beta repertoires from monozygotic twins, unrelated adults of various ages and cord blood were deep-sequenced to test whether fetal clonotypes persist. To rule out contamination, the twin experiments were replicated at different times with different library preparation protocols. The full study reports these points: Because the same donors could not be followed over many years, the conclusions relied on cross-sectional statistical analysis. Fewer insertions were carried by abundant cord blood beta clonotypes, a similar but weaker trend appeared in young adult naive repertoires, and no such trend appeared in memory repertoires. A weaker excess of twin sharing was found in beta out-of-frame sequences because the signal-to-noise ratio was lowered by fewer shared sequences. Invariant T cells such as MAIT and iNKT could partly confound zero-insertion analyses, although diverse VJ usage argued against such confounding for most clonotypes. Compared with coincidental sharing between unrelated individuals, out-of-frame TCR alpha sequences shared between twins showed an excess of sequences with low generation probability. In monozygotic twins, out-of-frame TCR alpha sharing was systematically underestimated by recombination models, although the models agreed with sharing between unrelated individuals.

V and J lose 6 bases and 5 bases, and a span of 11 bases separates them. The germline V gene sets CDR1 to ENHRY and CDR2 to SYGVKD. The CDR3 measures 12 amino acids from cysteine to phenylalanine. CDR3 DNA is the only sequence kept; it has 36 bases, read in frame from the first base. The protocol used for the library was 5' RACE. TCRdb lists the instrument as Illumina HiSeq 2000. Template switching added a universal primer binding site, and the final cDNA carried a unique molecular identifier that allowed TCR cDNA molecules to be counted accurately. Specific primers in the conserved constant-segment region were used to synthesize first-strand cDNA for TCR alpha and beta chains. To control for contamination, each cDNA library was double barcoded with a SMART-Mk sample barcode plus Illumina barcodes. Two successive PCR steps introduced TruSeq adapter sequences along with Illumina sample barcodes. TCR alpha and beta cDNA libraries were sequenced on the Illumina HiSeq platform with custom primers. Per the original workflow: MiGEC was used to process raw reads and extract unique molecular identifiers, and MiXCR was used to find CDR3 positions. For each individual, recombination models were inferred using an EM algorithm with the repgenHMM and IGoR tools. Shared clonotype analysis was performed with the tcR package in R, normalizing sharing by the product of cloneset sizes. To study raw recombination without the effects of thymic and clonal selection, out-of-frame nonproductive sequences were analyzed. In TCRdb, the public reads were trimmed at Q25 with fastp and aligned with MiXCR, with productive beta chains retained. Rows merge per CDR3 protein into single entries with the most common DNA and genes. The V and J calls and clone size are TCRdb's, not the authors'. The sample data list about 700,000 distinct CDR3 sequences, and about 9.4% of these were observed just once. The leading ten clones occupy 0.98% of the sample.

All donors were healthy Caucasians. The twin cohort comprised three pairs of female monozygotic twins, all aged roughly 18 to 30 years. The RNA used for TCR libraries was isolated from peripheral blood mononuclear cells. As regards this clonotype: Its antigen target is currently unknown. Per-base qualities were not stored, and no clone one base away is much larger.

This same sample was also taken into another study, of yellow fever vaccine responses in identical twins. The second study, in turn, reports: According to the authors, the vaccine-induced T cell response in identical twins seemed to be partly convergent and partly specific to each individual. The study precisely tracked vaccine-responding T cell clones in identical twins.

The sequence was collected from a woman aged 18-29 years in good health. Recombination connected TRBV10-3 to TRBJ2-7; the D segment might be TRBD1 or TRBD2, since each matches 5 bases. Sequenced sample: PBMCs. The DNA sequence reads TGTGCCATCAGCGAGGGGAGCCACGAGCAGTACTTC. Its protein is CAISEGSHEQYF.